This T cell receptor beta chain was found in a study of regulatory T cells in long-lasting Graves disease (dated by TCRdb to the early 2020s). For the wider study: Persistent Graves' disease meant more than 5 years of antithyroid drug treatment with TSH receptor autoantibodies that stayed positive. Patients with persistent Graves' disease were compared with patients with newly diagnosed Graves' disease using TCR sequencing and RNA sequencing of peripheral blood. A total of roughly 33 samples underwent TCR sequencing: some 13 from persistent and about 20 from newly diagnosed Graves' disease patients. The study took place in China and was registered as a clinical trial. On average, persistent Graves' disease patients in the clinical cohort had been on antithyroid drugs for about 10.3 years.

Taken with the paper, the label for time point translates to: persistent/refractory GD, antithyroid drugs over 5 years with positive TRAb. For both TCR sequencing and RNA sequencing, RNA was extracted from PBMCs using TRIzol. The diagnosis of Graves' disease was made according to American Thyroid Association guidelines. The patients came from an endocrinology department in Xi'an, China. Each patient gave around 9.2 milliliters of peripheral blood, collected in an EDTA anticoagulant tube. PBMCs were isolated by Ficoll Paque Plus density gradient separation without further T cell sorting. RNA quality was checked with an Agilent 2100 Bioanalyzer and agarose gel, and concentration with a NanoDrop 2000. Libraries were built with multiplex PCR. Instrument used: Illumina HiSeq 4000. CDR3 regions were amplified by Arm-PCR with iRepertoire HTBI primers to construct TCR beta libraries. Before sequencing, the PCR products underwent gel purification. In the paper's pipeline: Across samples, around 58 TRBV and 13 to 15 TRBJ segments were identified and used for gene usage analysis of CDR3 amino acid clonotypes. COPE and FqMerger were used to merge the filtered high-quality paired reads into contigs. BLAST was used to align contigs to IMGT TRBV, TRBD and TRBJ reference genes, and CDR3 was defined according to IMGT. Any clonotype with a frequency above 0.1% was counted as a highly expanded clone. Shannon entropy served as the measure of repertoire diversity, while the Gini coefficient captured V-J evenness. Public clonotypes were defined as clonotypes shared by more than one individual. TCRdb handled the public reads itself, with Q25 trimming in fastp and clone calling in MiXCR, and kept productive beta chains. Rows merge per CDR3 protein into single entries with the most common DNA and genes. These V and J calls originate from TCRdb's pipeline instead of the authors' own analysis. The table for this sample lists under 500,000 distinct CDR3 sequences; around 20% of them were counted only once. Jointly, the top ten make up around 20% of the sample.

Results the study describes overall, beyond this receptor: The authors noted that the small sample size was a limitation that may lower accuracy. Persistent Graves' disease patients showed lower TCR Shannon entropy and fewer highly expanded clones than newly diagnosed patients, suggesting clonal expansion. Because the primary lesion, thyroid tissue, could not be accessed, the study looked at peripheral blood alone. Patients with persistent disease shared more public clonotypes (approximately 2,500) than newly diagnosed patients did (about 1,000). TRBV28, TRBJ1-2 and TRBJ2-5 were preferentially used in persistent disease, while TRBV20-1 and TRBJ2-1 were favored in newly diagnosed disease. Sequencing and analysis were limited to the TCR beta chain.

Reading the germline V gene gives CDR1 MNHEY and CDR2 SVGEGT. Counted from cysteine to phenylalanine, this CDR3 has 14 amino acids. Only CDR3 DNA remains: 42 bases, in frame from the first base. This clonotype showed up just a few times. The antigen it recognizes is unknown. This could be a read error, since a much larger clone is one nucleotide away. The source material was peripheral blood mononuclear cells (PBMCs), sampled when the disease was refractory, from a patient treated with antithyroid drugs. The source is a female donor with Graves disease. The rearrangement joined TRBV6-2 or TRBV6-3 to TRBJ1-2; the junction holds 9 bases that match TRBD1. The DNA is TGTACCAGCAAGGGGGACAGGGCTAACTATGGCTACACCTTC. This is translated as CTSKGDRANYGYTF.